The rows below give T cell receptor beta chains drawn from one sample of a study of T cells in Graves' hyperthyroidism and ophthalmopathy. Using its own MiXCR run on the multiplex PCR reads, TCRdb lists one record per CDR3 protein. The data show 400,000 or so distinct CDR3 sequences, roughly 14% seen once. Source material: blood. The receptor source for this set is a woman in her 30s with Graves' ophthalmopathy. Each CDR3 is given with its conserved first and last residue. The D gene is left open where the match is weak. The size entry is marked missing in some rows and otherwise reads once, few, many or a size class.

V	D	size	J	DNA	CDR3
TRBV11-2	.	many	TRBJ1-3	TGTGCCAGCAGCTTATTGGACCTAAGGACCTTCTCTGGAAACACCATATATTTT	CASSLLDLRTFSGNTIYF
TRBV5-6	.	many	TRBJ2-7	TGTGCCAGCAGCTTATTTGCGCGACCGCTCTACGAGCAGTACTTC	CASSLFARPLYEQYF
TRBV20-1	.	many	TRBJ2-7	TGCAGTGCTAGAAGGTATGGCTACGAGCAGTACTTC	CSARRYGYEQYF
TRBV11-2	TRBD2	many	TRBJ2-3	TGTGCCAGCAGCGTCCCGGGGGGGCGCACAGATACGCAGTATTTT	CASSVPGGRTDTQYF
TRBV28	TRBD2	many	TRBJ2-3	TGTGCCAGCAGTGAGACTAGCAGGGCAGATACGCAGTATTTT	CASSETSRADTQYF
TRBV29-1	TRBD1	many	TRBJ1-1	TGCAGCGCTTTGACAGGGATAGGGGCTTTCTTT	CSALTGIGAFF
TRBV3-1	.	many	TRBJ2-5	TGTGCCAGCAGCCAAGTGGAGAAGACCCAGTACTTC	CASSQVEKTQYF
TRBV6-5	.	many	TRBJ1-5	TGTGCCAGCAGTTACAGTCCGCGCAATCAGCCCCAGCATTTT	CASSYSPRNQPQHF
TRBV6-1	TRBD2	few	TRBJ2-3	TGTGCCAGCACCGAAAACTGGGGCGGGGGGGTATCGGATACGCAGTATTTT	CASTENWGGGVSDTQYF
TRBV5-5	.	few	TRBJ2-5	TGTGCCAGCAATTCGGAGACCCAGTACTTC	CASNSETQYF
TRBV2	.	.	TRBJ2-5	TGTGCCAGCAGTTTGCGATTAACAGAGACCCGGTACTTC	CASSLRLTETRYF
TRBV7-2	TRBD2	many	TRBJ2-5	TGTGCCAGCAGCTTATTGGGCGGGGGGGCCGACGAGACCCAGTACTTC	CASSLLGGGADETQYF
TRBV9	.	few	TRBJ1-4	TGTGCCAGCAGTCGGAGGGAAGATGAAAAACTGTTTTTT	CASSRREDEKLFF
TRBV28	.	many	TRBJ2-7	TGTGCCAGCAGTCTCTACACCTACGAGCAGTACTTC	CASSLYTYEQYF
TRBV20-1	.	few	TRBJ1-2	TGCAGTGCTAACCTGGGGCCCGAAAACTATGGCTACACCTTC	CSANLGPENYGYTF
TRBV7-2	TRBD2	many	TRBJ2-2	TGTGCCAGCAGCTTTCGACTAGCTTCCACCGGGGAGCTGTTTTTT	CASSFRLASTGELFF
TRBV7-9	.	many	TRBJ1-2	TGTGCCAGCAGCTTGGGGAGCCTGGGCCATGGCTACACCTTC	CASSLGSLGHGYTF
TRBV12-3/TRBV12-4	TRBD1	.	TRBJ2-5	TGTGCCAGCAGTCGGTGGGACAGGGGGATCGTGACCCAGTACTTC	CASSRWDRGIVTQYF
TRBV5-1	TRBD1	.	TRBJ1-2	TGCGCCAGCAGCACGACAGGGGGGACCTATGGCTACACCTTC	CASSTTGGTYGYTF
TRBV20-1	.	.	TRBJ1-1	TGCAGTGCTGGGGAGGGATCGGACACTGAAGCTTTCTTT	CSAGEGSDTEAFF
TRBV3-1	.	many	TRBJ1-1	TGTGCCAGCAGCCATACGAGCGGGGAAACTATGAACACTGAAGCTTTCTTT	CASSHTSGETMNTEAFF
TRBV10-3	.	many	TRBJ1-2	TGTGCCATCAGTGAGTCACCCATGAACTATGGCTACACCTTC	CAISESPMNYGYTF
TRBV5-1	TRBD1	few	TRBJ1-1	TGCGCCAGCAGCTTACCTCGGACAGGGAACACTGAAGCTTTCTTT	CASSLPRTGNTEAFF
TRBV30	.	.	TRBJ1-4	TGTGCCTGGACTCACAGGCTTGGCGAAAAACTGTTTTTT	CAWTHRLGEKLFF
TRBV5-8	TRBD2	many	TRBJ2-7	TGTGCCAGCAGCTTCCTAGCGGGGGGGAGCTCCTACGAGCAGTACTTC	CASSFLAGGSSYEQYF
TRBV20-1	.	many	TRBJ2-7	TGCAGTGCCAAGTCGGGCGGTTCCTACGAGCAGTACTTC	CSAKSGGSYEQYF
TRBV20-1	TRBD1	many	TRBJ1-5	TGCAGTGCTAGAGTGGTGACAGGGGGCCAGCCCCAGCATTTT	CSARVVTGGQPQHF
TRBV9	TRBD2	.	TRBJ2-3	TGTGCCAGCAGTAGACTAGCAGAAAGAACAAATACGCAGTATTTT	CASSRLAERTNTQYF
TRBV18	.	many	TRBJ2-5	TGTGCCAGCTCACTAGTCCCGGCAGGGGAGACCCAGTACTTC	CASSLVPAGETQYF
TRBV9	.	few	TRBJ1-5	TGTGCCAGCAGCGTAGAGGACAGTCGCAATCAGCCCCAGCATTTT	CASSVEDSRNQPQHF
TRBV28	.	many	TRBJ1-6	TGTGCCAGCAGCGAGCCGCGGGGGGGTTCGTATAATTCACCCCTCCACTTT	CASSEPRGGSYNSPLHF
TRBV12-3/TRBV12-4	.	.	TRBJ1-3	TGTGCCAGCAACCCACCCCGGGCAGGGGGAAACACCATATATTTT	CASNPPRAGGNTIYF
TRBV5-6	TRBD2	.	TRBJ2-1	TGTGCCAGCAGCTTGGGGACCGGGACTAACTACAATGAGCAGTTCTTC	CASSLGTGTNYNEQFF
TRBV2	.	many	TRBJ2-2	TGTGCCAGCAGTGAGGACACGAACACCGGGGAGCTGTTTTTT	CASSEDTNTGELFF
TRBV7-2	.	many	TRBJ1-2	TGTGCCAGCAGCCGCGGGCCGGATAACTATGGCTACACCTTC	CASSRGPDNYGYTF
TRBV7-2	TRBD2	.	TRBJ2-4	TGTGCCAGCAGCCTCTGGACTAGCGGAGGCAAAAACATTCAGTACTTC	CASSLWTSGGKNIQYF
TRBV5-5	.	few	TRBJ1-1	TGTGCCAGCAGCTGGGGCTCTGTTTCTGCTGAAGCTTTCTTT	CASSWGSVSAEAFF